This entry lists 9 T cell receptor beta chains sequenced from one sample in a study of T cells in Graves' hyperthyroidism and ophthalmopathy. Amplification targeted TCR beta CDR3 regions from RNA transcripts. RT-PCR in the first round (using the HTBI primer set) targeted the TCR CDR3. MiXCR was run by TCRdb on the multiplex PCR reads, yielding one entry per CDR3 protein. The sample carries approximately 530,000 distinct CDR3 sequences, about 20% recorded once. The sample taken for sequencing was blood. Every receptor here comes from a man aged 40-55 years with Graves' ophthalmopathy.

This clonotype was counted a few times. The CDR3 coding sequence is TGCAGTGCTGAAGAGGCGGGGGCTCCTGGAAACACCATATATTTT. This encodes CSAEEAGAPGNTIYF. The chain employs TRBV20-1 and TRBJ1-3; perhaps TRBD1 as D (6 bases). This CDR3 is built from 15 residues. CDR1 and CDR2 from the germline V gene are DFQATT and SNEGSKA (reference sequence). The germline V and J ends were trimmed by 5 bases and 2 bases, with 16 bases remaining between them.

This clonotype occurred many times. This chain links TRBV2 with TRBJ2-1; 8 bases line up with TRBD2. Germline loops: CDR1 SNHLY, CDR2 FYNNEI. Trimming removed 10 bases from V and 6 bases from J; junction bases left unmatched: 14. CDR3 length: 15 amino acids. In nucleotides, the CDR3 is TGTGCCACCTCGAGGTTGAGCGGGAGTACCAATGAGCAGTTCTTC. It translates to CATSRLSGSTNEQFF.

This clonotype has ten or more counts. The rearrangement links TRBV5-1 to TRBJ2-1; the match to TRBD2 covers 7 bases. CDR3 length equals 15 residues. From germline, CDR1 is SGHRS and CDR2 YFSETQ. Unmatched junction bases numbered 5, after V lost 0 bases and J lost 5 bases. The CDR3 reads CASSLVILAHNEQFF. For the CDR3, the DNA is TGCGCCAGCAGCTTGGTAATACTAGCGCACAATGAGCAGTTCTTC.

This chain links TRBV28 with TRBJ1-5; TRBD1 is a possible D gene (5 bases). Trimming left V 5 bases short and J 6 bases short, with 8 bases between. The CDR3 sequence is 12 residues long. CDR1 and CDR2 from the germline V gene are MDHEN and SYDVKM. The CDR3 nucleotides read TGTGCCAGCAGTGGGGGTTTTCAGCCCCAGCATTTT. Translated, it gives CASSGGFQPQHF.

The rearrangement joins TRBV2 to TRBJ2-3, with TRBD1 identical over 7 bases. The CDR3 spans 13 residues. Germline V gene lookup returns CDR1 SNHLY and CDR2 FYNNEI. V lost 8 bases, J lost 7 bases, and 9 bases stayed unmatched. CDR3 loop: CASGHRGRNTQYF. As DNA, the CDR3 is TGTGCCAGCGGGCACAGGGGACGAAATACGCAGTATTTT.

The chain recombines TRBV7-9 with TRBJ2-1; 8 positions match TRBD1. Per germline, CDR1 SEHNR and CDR2 FQNEAQ (reference sequence). The CDR3 contains 17 residues. Trimming removed 7 bases from V and 5 bases from J; junction bases left unmatched: 16. The chain's CDR3 is CASTLRTGKVINNEQFF. The CDR3 DNA follows: TGTGCCAGCACCCTGAGGACAGGGAAGGTCATAAACAATGAGCAGTTCTTC.

This clonotype appeared many times. This chain connects TRBV28 to TRBJ1-2, with 9 bases identical to TRBD1. The CDR3 totals 16 residues. CDR1 is MDHEN, CDR2 SYDVKM, per germline. With 3 bases clipped from V and 6 bases from J, the junction kept 11 bases outside the gene matches. CDR3 region: CASSLTGTGSMNGYTF. The CDR3 bases are TGTGCCAGCAGTTTGACGGGGACAGGGTCGATGAATGGCTACACCTTC.

V is TRBV7-2 and J is TRBJ1-2; D is uncertain. V dropped 5 bases and J dropped 8 bases, with 21 bases sitting between them. This CDR3 has 15 amino acids. Germline CDR1 and CDR2: SGHTA and FQGNSA. CDR3 region: CASSEEPGVARGYTF. The CDR3 nucleotides read TGTGCCAGCAGCGAAGAACCAGGCGTTGCCAGGGGCTACACCTTC.

Only a few counts were recorded for this clonotype. The V and J genes are TRBV10-3 and TRBJ2-7; D ambiguous. The V end lost 8 bases, the J end lost 7 bases, and 12 bases lay between the germline ends. Looked up from germline, CDR1 is ENHRY and CDR2 is SYGVKD. This CDR3 region has 11 residues. This CDR3 is CAIPGPWEQYF. The CDR3 nucleotides are TGTGCCATCCCCGGACCCTGGGAGCAGTACTTC.